The 18 T cell receptor beta chains below come from one sample, sequenced in a study of OX40 agonist ivuxolimab in advanced cancers. Produced via immunoSEQ multiplex PCR; TCRdb's table is partial and in-frame only. The data show under 50,000 clones, around 89% seen once. This specimen was CD4+ or CD8+ T cells sorted from blood, taken in a trial of the OX40 agonist ivuxolimab. All receptors derive from an adult with an advanced solid tumor such as melanoma, head and neck, liver or kidney cancer.

The V gene is TRBV30, the J gene TRBJ2-7; no clear D. The CDR3 contains 12 residues. Between the trimmed V and J ends, which lost 2 bases and 3 bases, there was a span of 8 bases. Per germline, CDR1 GTSNPN and CDR2 SVGIG (reference sequence). The CDR3 DNA reads TGTGCCTGGAGTCCGTCGTACTACGAGCAGTACTTC. Protein sequence: CAWSPSYYEQYF.

Of note for this clone: The same CDR3 arises from other DNA sequences in this sample as well. This chain links TRBV7-8 with TRBJ2-7; the match to TRBD2 covers 11 bases. The ends lost 5 bases at V and 2 bases at J; junction bases unmatched: 5. Germline values: CDR1 SGHVS, CDR2 FQNEAQ. This CDR3 is 15 amino acids long. CDR3 protein: CASSPLAGGPYEQYF. As DNA, the CDR3 is TGTGCCAGCAGCCCGCTAGCGGGGGGTCCCTACGAGCAGTACTTC.

Written as DNA, the CDR3 is TGCAGCGTTGAATGGGGGGACTCGGTGTATGGCTACACCTTC. It codes for CSVEWGDSVYGYTF. The chain combines TRBV29-1 with TRBJ1-2, with a tentative D call TRBD1 (5 bases). The CDR3 has 14 residues. The V end was cut by 2 bases, the J end by 5 bases, with 15 bases between. From germline, CDR1 is SQVTM and CDR2 ANQGSEA.

The chain links TRBV2 to TRBJ2-1, with 10 bases aligning to TRBD2. Trimming took 2 bases from V and 2 from J; bases not matched to a gene: 3. The CDR3 runs to 16 residues. The germline gives CDR1 SNHLY, CDR2 FYNNEI. The CDR3 region is CASSERLAGAYNEQFF. The DNA of the CDR3 is TGTGCCAGCAGTGAAAGGCTAGCGGGAGCCTACAATGAGCAGTTCTTC.

The rearrangement uses TRBV11-2 and TRBJ2-7; 7 positions agree with TRBD2. The germline V gene has CDR1 SGHAT and CDR2 FQNNGV. This CDR3 comprises 13 residues. J gave up 2 bases and V 5 bases, and 3 bases lay outside the gene matches. The CDR3 DNA reads as TGTGCCAGCAGCCAAGCGGGGCCCTACGAGCAGTACTTC. Its translation: CASSQAGPYEQYF.

In this sample, this clone turned up once. This chain uses TRBV30 with TRBJ2-2; D call uncertain. The CDR3 runs 13 residues. In germline, CDR1 is GTSNPN, CDR2 SVGIG (reference sequence). Trimming stripped 4 bases from V and 1 base from J, with 7 bases between. The CDR3: CAWKPENTGELFF. CDR3 sequence (DNA): TGTGCCTGGAAGCCGGAGAACACCGGGGAGCTGTTTTTT.

The rearrangement links TRBV4-1 to TRBJ2-6, with D uncertain. The V gene's germline CDR1 is MGHRA and CDR2 YSYEKL. With 4 bases removed from V and 0 bases from J, the gap between germline ends came to 7 bases. The CDR3 loop spans 15 amino acids. In DNA form, the CDR3 reads TGCGCCAGCAGCCTCTACTCCTCTGGGGCCAACGTCCTGACTTTC. Translation: CASSLYSSGANVLTF.

The chain recombines TRBV15 with TRBJ1-2, with unresolved D. The CDR3 consists of 15 residues. Deletions cut 1 base from V and 0 bases from J, with 9 bases between. Germline V lookup: CDR1 LNHNV, CDR2 YYDKDF (reference sequence). This CDR3 is CATSRAGRTNYGYTF. CDR3 in DNA: TGTGCCACCAGCAGAGCTGGTCGAACTAACTATGGCTACACCTTC.

The chain joins TRBV10-3 to TRBJ1-4; tentative D call: TRBD1 (6 bases). Germline-derived CDR1 and CDR2 are ENHRY and SYGVKD. The ends were cut back, 4 bases at V and 4 bases at J, with 16 bases in the middle. The CDR3 length is 16 residues. In nucleotides, the CDR3 is TGTGCCATCAGTGCCTCTCTGGGGGCCGATAATGAAAAACTGTTTTTT. It yields the protein CAISASLGADNEKLFF.

The chain combines TRBV19 with TRBJ2-1; perhaps TRBD2 as D (5 bases). V lost 1 base and J 4 bases, leaving 8 bases between the germline ends. The CDR3 is made up of 14 amino acids. The germline V gene has CDR1 LNHDA and CDR2 SQIVND (reference sequence). The CDR3 here is CASSIGGLYNEQFF. CDR3 DNA sequence: TGTGCCAGTAGTATAGGCGGGTTATACAATGAGCAGTTCTTC.

The J gene is TRBJ2-2, the V gene TRBV29-1; D tentatively fits TRBD1 or TRBD2 (5 bases each). CDR3 length equals 12 residues. Germline CDR1 reads SQVTM; CDR2 reads ANQGSEA. With 4 bases removed from V and 6 bases from J, the gap between germline ends came to 9 bases. CDR3 nucleotide sequence: TGCAGCGTTGTAGGGGACGCCGGGGAGCTGTTTTTT. This encodes CSVVGDAGELFF.

The CDR3 sequence: CASSLWGGRQQYF. The CDR3 DNA is TGTGCCAGCAGCTTGTGGGGGGGGCGACAGCAGTACTTC. The chain joins TRBV5-4 to TRBJ2-7; weak D call: TRBD2 (7 bases). CDR3 length: 13 amino acids. Between the trimmed V and J ends, which lost 1 base and 8 bases, there was a span of 13 bases. Germline V gene data show CDR1 as SGHNT and CDR2 as YYREEE (reference sequence).

This chain connects TRBV27 to TRBJ2-3; D might be TRBD2 (7 bases). V shed 3 bases and J shed 3 bases, with 13 bases lying between them. The CDR3 runs to 15 residues. Germline V CDR1 and CDR2: MNHEY, SMNVEV (reference sequence). CDR3 DNA sequence: TGTGCCAGCAGTTTTGGAGGGGGAGGGACAGATACGCAGTATTTT. Its translation is CASSFGGGGTDTQYF.

The genes are TRBV27 and TRBJ2-1, with TRBD1 matching 10 bases. CDR3 length: 14 amino acids. The ends lost 4 bases at V and 4 bases at J; junction bases unmatched: 1. CDR1 is MNHEY, CDR2 SMNVEV, per germline (reference sequence). The CDR3 reads CASSSGQGYNEQFF. In DNA, the CDR3 is TGTGCCAGCAGTTCGGGACAGGGGTACAATGAGCAGTTCTTC.

This clone was seen a handful of times. The chain couples TRBV6-9 to TRBJ1-1, with no clear D. Germline V gene data show CDR1 as MNHGY and CDR2 as SVAAGI. The ends were cut back, 3 bases at V and 7 bases at J, with 12 bases in the middle. The CDR3 is made up of 13 amino acids. CDR3 nucleotides: TGTGCCAGCAGTTACTCTCTTGAACATGAAGCTTTCTTT. Amino acids: CASSYSLEHEAFF.

V usage is TRBV29-1 and J usage is TRBJ1-1; D perhaps matches TRBD1 (6 bases). The V end lost 3 bases, the J end lost 1 base, and 9 bases lay between the germline ends. CDR3 size: 13 residues. Looked up from germline, CDR1 is SQVTM and CDR2 is ANQGSEA. The CDR3 spells CSVDSQGNTEAFF. The CDR3 bases are TGCAGCGTTGACTCACAGGGGAACACTGAAGCTTTCTTT.

This chain connects TRBV27 to TRBJ2-7; perhaps D is TRBD1 or TRBD2 (5 bases each). CDR1 and CDR2 (germline): MNHEY, SMNVEV (reference sequence). This CDR3 region has 15 residues. Trimming removed 6 bases from V and 0 bases from J, with 15 bases in between. The CDR3 DNA sequence: TGTGCCAGCAGACCGGGACGGCACGTCTCCTACGAGCAGTACTTC. Its protein product is CASRPGRHVSYEQYF.

The chain uses TRBV7-2 and TRBJ2-5; 12 positions agree with TRBD2. CDR1 is SGHTA and CDR2 is FQGNSA in the germline V gene. Trimming took 2 bases from V and 5 from J; bases not matched to a gene: 6. This CDR3 spans 16 amino acids. The CDR3 is CASSLMASGGAETQYF. The DNA for the CDR3 is TGTGCCAGCAGCTTAATGGCTAGCGGGGGGGCGGAGACCCAGTACTTC.